This T cell receptor (beta chain) emerged from a study of T cell responses to AZD1222 COVID-19 vaccine. Study results and caveats: Donors were mostly white British, more females; clonal diversity possibly underestimated.

Sequenced by immunoSEQ multiplex PCR; TCRdb stores in-frame clones only, minus some. The sample consists of about 130,000 clones, 80% to 90% of them appearing once. Turning to this clone: Its antigen remains unidentified.

The sequencing used peripheral blood, collected on day 0 of AZD1222 vaccination. This receptor was identified in an adult in good health.

DNA of the CDR3: TGTGCCAGCCGCCCTAGCGGGAGGGTGGAGACCCAGTACTTC. Encoded protein: CASRPSGRVETQYF. The chain has TRBV6-2 or TRBV6-3 and TRBJ2-5; 12 nucleotides align to TRBD2. Germline V gene data show CDR1 as MNHEY and CDR2 as SVGEGT. V gave up 8 bases and J gave up 5 bases; unmatched junction bases: 6. The CDR3 length is 14 residues.